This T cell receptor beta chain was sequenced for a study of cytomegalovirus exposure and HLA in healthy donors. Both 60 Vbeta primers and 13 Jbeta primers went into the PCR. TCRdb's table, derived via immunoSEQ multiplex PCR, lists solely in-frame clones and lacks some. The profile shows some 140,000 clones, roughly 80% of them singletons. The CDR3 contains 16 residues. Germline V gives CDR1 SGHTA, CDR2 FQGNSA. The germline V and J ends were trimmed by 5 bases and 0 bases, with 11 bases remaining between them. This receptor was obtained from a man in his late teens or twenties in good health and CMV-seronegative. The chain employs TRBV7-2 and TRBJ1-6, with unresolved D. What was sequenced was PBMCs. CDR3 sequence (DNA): TGTGCCAGCAGCCCACGGCCTAGCTCCTATAATTCACCCCTCCACTTT. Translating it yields CASSPRPSSYNSPLHF.